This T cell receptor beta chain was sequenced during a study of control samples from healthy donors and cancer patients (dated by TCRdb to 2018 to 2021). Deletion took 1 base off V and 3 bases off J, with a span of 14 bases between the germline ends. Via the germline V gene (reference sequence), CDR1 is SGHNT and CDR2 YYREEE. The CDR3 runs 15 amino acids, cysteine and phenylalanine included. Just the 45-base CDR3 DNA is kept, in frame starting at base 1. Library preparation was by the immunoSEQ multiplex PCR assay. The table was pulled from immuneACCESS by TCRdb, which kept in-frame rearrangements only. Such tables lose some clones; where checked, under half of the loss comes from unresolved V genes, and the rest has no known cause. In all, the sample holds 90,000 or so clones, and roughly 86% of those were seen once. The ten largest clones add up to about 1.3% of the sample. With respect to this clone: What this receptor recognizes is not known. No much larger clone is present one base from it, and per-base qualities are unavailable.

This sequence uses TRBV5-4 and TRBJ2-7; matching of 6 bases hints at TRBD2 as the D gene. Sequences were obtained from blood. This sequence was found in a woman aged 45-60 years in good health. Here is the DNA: TGTGCCAGCAGCTTGCCGGTGGGAGGAAGCTACGAGCAGTACTTC. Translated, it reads CASSLPVGGSYEQYF. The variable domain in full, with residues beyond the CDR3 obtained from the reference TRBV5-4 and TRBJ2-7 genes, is ETGVTQSPTHLIKTRGQQVTLRCSSQSGHNTVSWYQQALGQGPQFIFQYYREEENGRGNFPPRFSGLQFPNYSSELNVNALELDDSALYLCASSLPVGGSYEQYFGPGTRLTVT.